This is a list of T cell receptor beta chains from one sample in a study of breast tumors, draining lymph nodes, adjacent tissues. TCRdb re-called the multiplex PCR reads through MiXCR, storing one row per CDR3 protein. The top ten clones hold roughly 3.5% of a sample with under 150,000 distinct CDR3 sequences, around 20% of them seen once. The source material was axillary lymph node tissue. These TCRs come from a female donor with breast cancer. Some clones in this sample may be carry-over from other donors' samples. CDR3s include the opening cysteine and the closing phenylalanine or tryptophan. Each record gives: clone size, V gene, D gene, J gene, CDR3 DNA, CDR3 protein. D genes are given only for firm matches. A clone size is listed for some rows: how often the clone was seen (once, few, many), or a class if it is expanded.

many	TRBV6-2/TRBV6-3	TRBD1	TRBJ1-3	TGTGCCAGCAGTGGGACAGTTGGAAACACCATATATTTT	CASSGTVGNTIYF
few	TRBV6-2/TRBV6-3	TRBD1	TRBJ2-1	TGTGCCAGCAGTTACCCAATGACAGGGAGTGAGCAGTTCTTC	CASSYPMTGSEQFF
many	TRBV6-6	-	TRBJ2-5	TGTGCCAGCAGTTACACCAGGTTCCAAGAGACCCAGTACTTC	CASSYTRFQETQYF
few	TRBV30	TRBD1	TRBJ2-1	TGTGCCTGGAGTGCACCGGGACAGGGGATAAATGAGCAGTTCTTC	CAWSAPGQGINEQFF
few	TRBV7-9	TRBD1	TRBJ1-5	TGTGCCAGCAGCTTAGCCCCGGGACAGGGAGTCAATCAGCCCCAGCATTTT	CASSLAPGQGVNQPQHF
many	TRBV15	-	TRBJ1-2	TGTGCCACCAGCAGAGTCAACTATGGCTACACCTTC	CATSRVNYGYTF
many	TRBV29-1	-	TRBJ2-3	TGCAGCGACGGCGGGGTAGGGACGCAGTATTTT	CSDGGVGTQYF
many	TRBV20-1	-	TRBJ2-6	TGCAGTGCTAGAGATCTGCCCACCTCTGGGGCCAACGTCCTGACTTTC	CSARDLPTSGANVLTF
many	TRBV7-3	TRBD1	TRBJ2-2	TGTGCCAGCAGCTTAAGGATAGGGACAGGAACCACCGGGGAGCTGTTTTTT	CASSLRIGTGTTGELFF
many	TRBV20-1	-	TRBJ1-5	TGCAGTGCTAGTAGGCATTTGAGCAATCAGCCCCAGCATTTT	CSASRHLSNQPQHF
-	TRBV5-4	-	TRBJ2-1	TGTGCCAGCAGCGGAGCGGCGGAGCGCTCCTACAATGAGCAGTTCTTC	CASSGAAERSYNEQFF
many	TRBV19	-	TRBJ2-1	TGTGCCAGTAGTATGAAATCCTACAATGAGCAGTTCTTC	CASSMKSYNEQFF
many	TRBV18	TRBD2	TRBJ2-3	TGTGCCAGCTCACCAGGGACTAGCGGGGCAGATACGCAGTATTTT	CASSPGTSGADTQYF
many	TRBV19	TRBD2	TRBJ2-7	TGTGCCAGTAGCCCTAGCGGGAGTTTCTACGAGCAGTACTTC	CASSPSGSFYEQYF
many	TRBV5-1	-	TRBJ2-1	TGCGCCAGCAGCGCAACTCGACTAGGGGTCTCCTACAATGAGCAGTTCTTC	CASSATRLGVSYNEQFF
many	TRBV9	TRBD1	TRBJ2-7	TGTGCCAGCAGCACCCAGGGGGCCGGCGAGCAGTACTTC	CASSTQGAGEQYF
many	TRBV4-1	-	TRBJ2-2	TGCGCCAGCAGCCAGTTGACTAGTCGTGGGACCGGGGAGCTGTTTTTT	CASSQLTSRGTGELFF
many	TRBV24-1	-	TRBJ2-5	TGTGCCACCAGTTGGGGGGCCCAAGAGACCCAGTACTTC	CATSWGAQETQYF
many	TRBV20-1	-	TRBJ1-5	TGCAGTGCTAGACCCACTAGCAATCAGCCCCAGCATTTT	CSARPTSNQPQHF
many	TRBV20-1	TRBD2	TRBJ2-7	TGCAGTGCTAGTCCCGGGGGGGCGAGGGAGCAGTACTTC	CSASPGGAREQYF
many	TRBV10-2	TRBD1	TRBJ1-5	TGCGCCAGCAGCCCTGACAGGGAAATCAATCAGCCCCAGCATTTT	CASSPDREINQPQHF
many	TRBV12-3/TRBV12-4	TRBD2	TRBJ2-7	TGTGCCAGCAGTTTTGATGGGGGCGGGAGGTCCCTCTACGAGCAGTACTTC	CASSFDGGGRSLYEQYF
few	TRBV4-1	TRBD2	TRBJ2-5	TGCGCCAGCAGCCAAGACCCTACCCGGACTAGCCGGCAAGAGACCCAGTACTTC	CASSQDPTRTSRQETQYF
many	TRBV7-2	-	TRBJ2-3	TGTGCCAGCAGCTTACAGTTGAAGGATACGCAGTATTTT	CASSLQLKDTQYF
many	TRBV2	-	TRBJ1-6	TGTGCCAGCAGGCGGGACATGGGGAATTCACCCCTCCACTTT	CASRRDMGNSPLHF